This T cell receptor beta chain originates from a study of cytomegalovirus exposure and HLA in healthy donors. Turning to this clone: Antigen unknown.

This CDR3 spans 15 amino acids. Germline CDR1 and CDR2: KGHSH and LQKENI. Trimming cost V 3 bases and J 2 bases, with 13 bases left between them. At collection, donors were nominally healthy, but unrecorded immune exposures were probable. PCR was performed using 60 Vbeta and 13 Jbeta primers. Using immunoSEQ multiplex PCR, the repertoire was profiled, and TCRdb retains in-frame clones only, with some absent. The data contain about 190,000 clones, around 87% of them seen just once; the ten biggest clones take up more than 1.5%. Broader study findings: Most TCRs appeared rarely, but some public TCRs recurred in many donors. Later on, analysis showed that most CMV-associated TCR beta chains appeared to be HLA-restricted.

The clonotype was recovered from a woman younger than 35 in good health and CMV-seronegative. The V gene is TRBV18, the J gene TRBJ1-1; the D is unclear. Sequencing was done on a sample of PBMCs. The CDR3 loop is CASSPEATGNTEAFF. DNA of the CDR3: TGTGCCAGCTCACCCGAAGCGACGGGAAACACTGAAGCTTTCTTT.